The next 9 T cell receptor beta chains were all read from a single sample in a study of PD-1 blockade in classical Hodgkin lymphoma. Produced via immunoSEQ multiplex PCR; TCRdb's table is partial and in-frame only. The profile covers tens of thousands of clones, with about 90% appearing a single time and over 8% taken by the ten largest. After autologous stem cell transplantation all patients relapsed, and prior brentuximab vedotin exposure differed between cohorts. The sample here was peripheral blood mononuclear cells (PBMCs), taken at baseline. These receptors all come from a human donor with classical Hodgkin lymphoma.

This chain links TRBV7-9 with TRBJ2-3; D gene uncertain. The CDR3 consists of 15 residues. Between the trimmed V and J ends, which lost 0 bases and 2 bases, there was a span of 9 bases. Germline CDR1 reads SEHNR; CDR2 reads FQNEAQ (reference sequence). CDR3 protein: CASSLAGSSTDTQYF. The CDR3 DNA reads TGTGCCAGCAGCTTAGCGGGCTCCTCCACAGATACGCAGTATTTT.

The V call is TRBV2, the J call TRBJ2-1; D uncertain. The CDR3 consists of 16 residues. Germline V gives CDR1 SNHLY, CDR2 FYNNEI. The V gene lost 7 bases and the J gene lost 0 bases, with 16 bases spanning the gap. In DNA, the CDR3 is TGTGCCAGCACCCCGTATGAGGCCAGCTCCTACAATGAGCAGTTCTTC. The encoded protein is CASTPYEASSYNEQFF.

The chain is built from TRBV15 and TRBJ2-2, with D tentatively TRBD1 or TRBD2 (6 bases each). V was cut by 1 base and J by 3 bases, with 12 bases left in between. The CDR3 totals 16 residues. CDR1 and CDR2 from the germline V gene are LNHNV and YYDKDF (reference sequence). CDR3 amino acids: CATSRVEGVYTGELFF. CDR3 bases: TGTGCCACCAGCAGAGTGGAGGGGGTGTACACCGGGGAGCTGTTTTTT.

This rearrangement joins TRBV10-3 to TRBJ2-3, with D perhaps matching TRBD2 (6 bases). The germline V gene has CDR1 ENHRY and CDR2 SYGVKD. The CDR3 has 15 amino acids. Trimming left V 4 bases short and J 5 bases short, with 16 bases between. The CDR3 DNA follows: TGTGCCATCAGTGGTTGGAACGGGAGAGGAGATACGCAGTATTTT. Protein sequence: CAISGWNGRGDTQYF.

J is TRBJ2-7 and V is TRBV20-1; tentatively, D is TRBD2 (6 bases). The V end was cut by 6 bases, the J end by 3 bases, with 6 bases between. Germline V gene data show CDR1 as DFQATT and CDR2 as SNEGSKA (reference sequence). The CDR3 spans 10 residues. As DNA, the CDR3 is TGCAGTGCCGGGGGCTACGAGCAGTACTTC. It specifies CSAGGYEQYF.

The chain carries TRBV18 and TRBJ2-7; 10 bases fit TRBD2. The trim removed 4 bases at V and 5 bases at J, leaving 8 bases unmatched. This CDR3 has 15 residues. CDR1 KGHSH and CDR2 LQKENI come from the germline V gene. In DNA, the CDR3 is TGTGCCAGCTCACTCTCCCTAGCGGGAGAACACGAGCAGTACTTC. Amino acid sequence: CASSLSLAGEHEQYF.

The chain recombines TRBV2 with TRBJ2-7, with D unresolved. Looked up from germline, CDR1 is SNHLY and CDR2 is FYNNEI. V was shortened by 5 bases and J by 3 bases, with 8 bases between the two germline ends. There are 12 residues in the CDR3. The CDR3 protein is CASSFRNYEQYF. The CDR3 nucleotides are TGTGCCAGCAGTTTCAGGAACTACGAGCAGTACTTC.

The chain's CDR3 is CASSQVIARTGELFF. The CDR3 coding sequence is TGCGCCAGCAGCCAAGTAATAGCGAGAACCGGGGAGCTGTTTTTT. V is TRBV4-1 and J is TRBJ2-2; tentatively, D is TRBD2 (5 bases). Trimming removed 1 base at V and 5 bases at J, with 11 bases between. The CDR3 runs 15 residues. Germline V gene data show CDR1 as MGHRA and CDR2 as YSYEKL.

The CDR3 spells CASSAGQGVWTDTQYF. CDR3 nucleotides: TGCGCCAGCAGCGCAGGGCAGGGTGTATGGACAGATACGCAGTATTTT. The chain recombines TRBV4-1 with TRBJ2-3; D might be TRBD1 (5 bases). V dropped 5 bases and J dropped 3 bases, with 18 bases sitting between them. This CDR3 has 16 amino acids. The V gene's germline CDR1 is MGHRA and CDR2 YSYEKL.